Sequencing of this TCR beta chain was carried out in a study of identifying expanded T cells in peripheral blood. Findings and caveats of the study: Variance in clone template counts between roughly 2-week samples significantly increased with total template count across all healthy donors. About 1.2 clones differed between technical replicates, versus approximately 16 and 19 over time.

No infections or other immune events were documented during collection. As for this clone: Its antigen remains unidentified.

Clones were read by immunoSEQ multiplex PCR, and TCRdb kept only the in-frame ones, dropping some. Altogether 84,000 or so clones are present, about nine tenths being singletons, with the ten largest covering approximately 2.6%. With 3 bases removed from V and 7 bases from J, the gap between germline ends came to 9 bases. CDR3 length: 12 residues. CDR1 is SGHAT, CDR2 FQNNGV, per germline. The chain links TRBV11-2 to TRBJ1-1, with D uncertain. This TCR derives from a person between 18 and 75 years old in good health. Sequenced sample: blood. CDR3 nucleotides: TGTGCCAGCAGCTTGTCGGGTGGTGAAGCTTTCTTT. It translates to CASSLSGGEAFF.